The rows below give T cell receptor beta chains drawn from one sample of a study of cytomegalovirus exposure and HLA in healthy donors. Only in-frame clones appear in the TCRdb table, and some are missing; sequencing was by immunoSEQ multiplex PCR. There are under 150,000 clones in the sample; 78% occur only once, and 6.2% lies in the top ten. Specimen: PBMCs. All receptors derive from a woman in her forties in good health and CMV-seropositive. The CDR3 runs from the conserved cysteine through the conserved F or W. The order of the fields is J gene, clone size, D gene, V gene, CDR3 protein, CDR3 DNA. A D gene is named only where the DNA matches it firmly. Where a row states a size, it is once, few, many or the class of an expanded clone; other rows omit it.

>TRBJ1-2|-|-|TRBV19
CASSMFHGMEVYTF
TGTGCCAGTAGTATGTTCCACGGAATGGAGGTCTACACCTTC
>TRBJ2-7|-|TRBD1|TRBV29-1
CSIGQGSYEQYF
TGCAGCATAGGACAGGGGTCCTACGAGCAGTACTTC
>TRBJ1-4|-|TRBD1|TRBV7-9
CASSLGGTGSNEKLFF
TGTGCCAGCAGCTTAGGCGGGACAGGGTCTAATGAAAAACTGTTTTTT
>TRBJ1-5|-|-|TRBV6-5
CASSSGNQPQHF
TGTGCCAGCAGTTCAGGCAATCAGCCCCAGCATTTT
>TRBJ1-3|once|TRBD1|TRBV5-1
CASSARTGGYSGNTIYF
TGCGCCAGCAGCGCGAGGACAGGGGGTTACTCTGGAAACACCATATATTTT
>TRBJ2-5|-|-|TRBV30
CAWSVLTGETQYF
TGTGCCTGGAGTGTACTGACGGGAGAGACCCAGTACTTC
>TRBJ1-2|-|TRBD1|TRBV28
CASRGTVYGYTF
TGTGCCAGCAGGGGGACAGTTTATGGCTACACCTTC
>TRBJ2-7|-|TRBD2|TRBV6-5
CASSYLGTSGSYEQYF
TGTGCCAGCAGTTACCTCGGGACTAGCGGGAGCTACGAGCAGTACTTC
>TRBJ2-1|-|TRBD2|TRBV11-2
CASSLNGRAPNEQFF
TGTGCCAGCAGCTTAAACGGGAGGGCCCCGAATGAGCAGTTCTTC
>TRBJ1-5|-|-|TRBV7-8
CASSLAREPAGPQPQHF
TGTGCCAGCAGCTTAGCGCGAGAACCCGCGGGGCCTCAGCCCCAGCATTTT
>TRBJ2-7|-|TRBD2|TRBV4-1
CASSQDLAETGYEQYF
TGCGCCAGCAGCCAAGACCTAGCGGAGACGGGCTACGAGCAGTACTTC
>TRBJ2-7|-|TRBD1|TRBV15
CATSTGTGGYEQYF
TGTGCCACCAGTACCGGGACAGGGGGCTACGAGCAGTACTTC
>TRBJ1-5|-|TRBD1|TRBV6-4
CASITGQGPVAQHF
TGTGCCAGCATCACAGGACAGGGGCCTGTAGCCCAGCATTTT
>TRBJ1-3|-|-|TRBV19
CASSSLGSSGNTIYF
TGTGCCAGTTCCTCCCTGGGCTCTTCTGGAAACACCATATATTTT
>TRBJ2-2|-|-|TRBV7-8
CASSSVVAANTGELFF
TGTGCCAGCAGCTCCGTAGTAGCGGCGAACACCGGGGAGCTGTTTTTT
>TRBJ2-2|-|-|TRBV4-1
CASSQLTGELFF
TGCGCCAGCAGCCAACTAACCGGGGAGCTGTTTTTT
>TRBJ2-7|-|-|TRBV23-1
CASSPIRRDTYYEQYF
TGCGCCAGCAGTCCCATTCGCCGGGACACCTACTACGAGCAGTACTTC
>TRBJ2-3|-|-|TRBV6-6
CASSYRGSTDTQYF
TGTGCCAGCAGTTATCGGGGTAGCACAGATACGCAGTATTTT
>TRBJ1-1|once|-|TRBV19
CASSIFKGGGIPEAFF
TGTGCCAGTAGTATATTTAAGGGAGGGGGGATCCCTGAAGCTTTCTTT
>TRBJ1-5|-|TRBD1|TRBV4-1
CASSQEFRGQGPQHF
TGCGCCAGCAGCCAAGAGTTTAGGGGGCAAGGACCCCAGCATTTT
>TRBJ1-2|-|-|TRBV9
CASSVDPSYGYTF
TGTGCCAGCAGCGTAGATCCCAGTTATGGCTACACCTTC
>TRBJ2-1|-|TRBD2|TRBV27
CASRLRTSGGLYNEQFF
TGTGCCAGCAGGCTAAGGACTAGCGGGGGACTATACAATGAGCAGTTCTTC
>TRBJ2-3|-|TRBD2|TRBV5-1
CASSPFWTSGASTDTQYF
TGCGCCAGCAGCCCGTTTTGGACTAGCGGAGCTAGCACAGATACGCAGTATTTT
>TRBJ2-7|-|-|TRBV11-3
CASSLGAGSEYEQYF
TGTGCCAGCAGCCTAGGGGCGGGGTCCGAGTACGAGCAGTACTTC
>TRBJ2-7|-|TRBD1|TRBV19
CASSIGTGGPYYEQYF
TGTGCCAGTAGTATCGGTACAGGGGGCCCTTACTACGAGCAGTACTTC
>TRBJ2-3|-|TRBD2|TRBV29-1
CSVHPRGGSVDTQYF
TGCAGCGTTCACCCGAGGGGAGGGTCGGTAGATACGCAGTATTTT
>TRBJ2-1|-|TRBD2|TRBV28
CASSSGGSLGNEQFF
TGTGCCAGCAGTTCCGGGGGGAGTCTGGGCAATGAGCAGTTCTTC
>TRBJ2-7|-|TRBD2|TRBV11-3
CASSRGGYYEQYF
TGTGCCAGCAGCCGGGGGGGCTACTACGAGCAGTACTTC
>TRBJ2-1|few|-|TRBV10-3
CAISDSYGEQFF
TGTGCCATCAGTGACTCCTACGGTGAGCAGTTCTTC
>TRBJ1-4|-|TRBD1|TRBV29-1
CSATGQGNEKLFF
TGCAGCGCCACAGGACAGGGGAATGAAAAACTGTTTTTT
>TRBJ1-1|-|-|TRBV29-1
CSVVSGSRSRNTEAFF
TGCAGCGTTGTTTCGGGGTCGAGGTCTCGGAACACTGAAGCTTTCTTT
>TRBJ1-2|-|-|TRBV4-2
CASSQGGGGYGYTF
TGTGCCAGCAGCCAAGGAGGGGGTGGGTATGGCTACACCTTC
>TRBJ2-5|few|TRBD2|TRBV15
CATSSRLGRSETQYF
TGTGCCACCAGCAGCCGACTCGGGAGGTCGGAGACCCAGTACTTC
>TRBJ2-7|-|-|TRBV15
CATSRVGGSNYEQYF
TGTGCCACCAGCAGAGTTGGCGGCTCCAACTACGAGCAGTACTTC
>TRBJ2-5|-|TRBD1|TRBV7-9
CASSLRQGAEETQYF
TGTGCCAGCAGCTTACGACAGGGGGCGGAAGAGACCCAGTACTTC
>TRBJ2-7|-|-|TRBV27
CASRPDFSYEQYF
TGTGCCAGCAGACCGGACTTCTCCTACGAGCAGTACTTC
>TRBJ1-1|-|-|TRBV7-3
CASSSYSRADPEAFF
TGTGCCAGCAGCTCCTACTCCAGGGCTGACCCTGAAGCTTTCTTT
>TRBJ2-4|-|-|TRBV6-5
CASRDSAIRKNIQYF
TGTGCCAGCAGAGACAGTGCTATAAGAAAAAACATTCAGTACTTC